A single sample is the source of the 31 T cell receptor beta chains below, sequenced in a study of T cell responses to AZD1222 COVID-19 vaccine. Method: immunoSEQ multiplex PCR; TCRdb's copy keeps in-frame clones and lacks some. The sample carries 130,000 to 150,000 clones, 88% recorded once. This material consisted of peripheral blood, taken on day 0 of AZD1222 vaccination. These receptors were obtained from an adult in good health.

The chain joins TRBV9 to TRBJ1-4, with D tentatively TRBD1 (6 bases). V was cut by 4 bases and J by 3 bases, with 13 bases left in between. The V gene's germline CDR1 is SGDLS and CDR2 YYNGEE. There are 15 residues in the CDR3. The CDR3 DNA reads TGTGCCAGCAGCCCCCGGACAGCATCTAATGAAAAACTGTTTTTT. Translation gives CASSPRTASNEKLFF. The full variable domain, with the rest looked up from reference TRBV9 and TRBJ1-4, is DSGVTQTPKHLITATGQRVTLRCSPRSGDLSVYWYQQSLDQGLQFLIQYYNGEERAKGNILERFSAQQFPDLHSELNLSSLELGDSALYFCASSPRTASNEKLFFGSGTQLSVL.

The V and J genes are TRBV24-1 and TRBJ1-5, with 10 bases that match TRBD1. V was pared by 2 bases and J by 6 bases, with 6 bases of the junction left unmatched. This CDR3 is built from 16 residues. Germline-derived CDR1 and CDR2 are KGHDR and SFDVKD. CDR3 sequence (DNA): TGTGCCACCAGTGATTCGCGGACAGGGGGGACTCAGCCCCAGCATTTT. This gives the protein CATSDSRTGGTQPQHF.

CDR3 sequence reads: CASSYKSVGANTEAFF. The CDR3 DNA sequence: TGTGCCAGCAGTTACAAGTCTGTGGGGGCTAACACTGAAGCTTTCTTT. The chain combines TRBV6-2 or TRBV6-3 with TRBJ1-1; D is possibly TRBD1 (6 bases). Germline assignment: CDR1 MNHEY and CDR2 SVGEGT. The V and J ends lost 2 bases and 2 bases respectively, with 15 bases between them. The CDR3 runs to 16 residues.

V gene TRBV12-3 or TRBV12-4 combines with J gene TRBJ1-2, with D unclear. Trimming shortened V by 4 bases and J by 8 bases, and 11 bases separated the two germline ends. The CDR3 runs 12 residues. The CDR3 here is CASSWTSEGYTF. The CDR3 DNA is TGTGCCAGCAGTTGGACTTCGGAAGGCTACACCTTC.

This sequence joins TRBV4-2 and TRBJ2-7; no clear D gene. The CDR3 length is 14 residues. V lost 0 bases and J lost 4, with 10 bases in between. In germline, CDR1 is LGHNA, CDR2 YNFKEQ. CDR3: CASSQDARSYEQYF. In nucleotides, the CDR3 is TGTGCCAGCAGCCAAGATGCTAGGAGTTACGAGCAGTACTTC.

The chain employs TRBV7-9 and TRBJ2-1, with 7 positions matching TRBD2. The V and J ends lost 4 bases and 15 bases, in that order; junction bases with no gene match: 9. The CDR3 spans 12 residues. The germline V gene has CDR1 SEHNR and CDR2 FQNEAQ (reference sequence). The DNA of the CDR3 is TGTGCCAGCAGCTCCACGGGGGGTGGGCGGTTCTTC. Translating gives CASSSTGGGRFF.

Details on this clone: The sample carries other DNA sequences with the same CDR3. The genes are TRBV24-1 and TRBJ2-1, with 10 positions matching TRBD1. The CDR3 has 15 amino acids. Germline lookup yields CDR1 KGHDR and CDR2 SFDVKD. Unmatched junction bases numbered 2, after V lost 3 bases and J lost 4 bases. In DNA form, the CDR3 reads TGTGCCACCAGTGATCCGGGACAGGGGTACAATGAGCAGTTCTTC. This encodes CATSDPGQGYNEQFF.

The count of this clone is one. The CDR3 spells CASSVGSGGADTQYF. The CDR3, as DNA: TGTGCCAGCAGCGTAGGCAGCGGGGGGGCAGATACGCAGTATTTT. This chain joins TRBV9 and TRBJ2-3; 10 bases agree with TRBD2. Germline CDR1 and CDR2: SGDLS and YYNGEE. The CDR3 is made up of 15 amino acids. Trimming took 0 bases from V and 4 from J; bases not matched to a gene: 2.

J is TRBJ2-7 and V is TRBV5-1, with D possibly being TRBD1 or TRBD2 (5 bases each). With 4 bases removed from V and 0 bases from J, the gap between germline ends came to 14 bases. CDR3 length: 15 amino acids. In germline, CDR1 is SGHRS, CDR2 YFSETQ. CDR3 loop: CASSDRDGVSYEQYF. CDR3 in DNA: TGCGCCAGCAGCGACCGGGACGGGGTCTCCTACGAGCAGTACTTC.

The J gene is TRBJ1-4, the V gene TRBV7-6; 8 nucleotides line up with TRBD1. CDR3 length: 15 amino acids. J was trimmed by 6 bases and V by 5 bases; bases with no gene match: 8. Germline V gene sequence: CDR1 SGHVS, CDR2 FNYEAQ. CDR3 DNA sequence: TGTGCCAGCAGCCAAACGACAGGGGTGTATGAAAAACTGTTTTTT. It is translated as CASSQTTGVYEKLFF.

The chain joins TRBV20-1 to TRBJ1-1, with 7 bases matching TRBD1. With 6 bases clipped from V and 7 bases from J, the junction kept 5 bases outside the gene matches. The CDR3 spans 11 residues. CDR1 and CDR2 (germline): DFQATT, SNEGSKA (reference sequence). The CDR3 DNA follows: TGCAGTGCGACAGGGTCCCATGAAGCTTTCTTT. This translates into CSATGSHEAFF.

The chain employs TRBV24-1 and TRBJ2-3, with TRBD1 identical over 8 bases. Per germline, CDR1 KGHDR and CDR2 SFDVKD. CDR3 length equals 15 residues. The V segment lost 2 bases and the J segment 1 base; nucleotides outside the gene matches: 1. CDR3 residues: CATSDSRGRTDTQYF. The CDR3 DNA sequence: TGTGCCACCAGTGATTCCAGGGGGCGCACAGATACGCAGTATTTT.

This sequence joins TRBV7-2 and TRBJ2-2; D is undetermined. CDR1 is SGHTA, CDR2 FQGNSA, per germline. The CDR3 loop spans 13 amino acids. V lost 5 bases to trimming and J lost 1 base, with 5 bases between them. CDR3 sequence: CASSQQNTGELFF. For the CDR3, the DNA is TGTGCCAGCAGCCAACAGAACACCGGGGAGCTGTTTTTT.

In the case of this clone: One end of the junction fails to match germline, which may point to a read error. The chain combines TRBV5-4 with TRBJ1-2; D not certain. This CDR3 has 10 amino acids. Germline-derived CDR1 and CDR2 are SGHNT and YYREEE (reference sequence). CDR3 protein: CASGPRHWSF. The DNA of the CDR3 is TGTGCCAGCGGTCCCCGACACTGGAGCTTC.

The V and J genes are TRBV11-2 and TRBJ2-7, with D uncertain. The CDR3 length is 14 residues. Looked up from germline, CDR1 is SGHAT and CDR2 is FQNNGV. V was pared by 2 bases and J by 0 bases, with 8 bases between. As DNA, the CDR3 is TGTGCCAGCAGCTTAATTGTGCTCTCCTACGAGCAGTACTTC. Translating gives CASSLIVLSYEQYF. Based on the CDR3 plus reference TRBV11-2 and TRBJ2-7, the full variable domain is EAGVAQSPRYKIIEKRQSVAFWCNPISGHATLYWYQQILGQGPKLLIQFQNNGVVDDSQLPKDRFSAERLKGVDSTLKIQPAKLEDSAVYLCASSLIVLSYEQYFGPGTRLTVT.

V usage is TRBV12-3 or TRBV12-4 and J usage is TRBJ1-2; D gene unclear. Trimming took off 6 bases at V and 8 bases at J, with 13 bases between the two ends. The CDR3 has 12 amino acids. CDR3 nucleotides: TGTGCCAGCAGAGGTCTGGGCCGCGGCTACACCTTC. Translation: CASRGLGRGYTF.

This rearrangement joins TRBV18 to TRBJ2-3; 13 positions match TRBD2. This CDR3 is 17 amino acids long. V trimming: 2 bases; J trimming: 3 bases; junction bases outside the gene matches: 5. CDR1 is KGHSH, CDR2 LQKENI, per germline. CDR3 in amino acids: CASSPTRTSGGTDTQYF. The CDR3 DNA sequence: TGTGCCAGCTCACCAACCCGGACTAGCGGGGGTACAGATACGCAGTATTTT.

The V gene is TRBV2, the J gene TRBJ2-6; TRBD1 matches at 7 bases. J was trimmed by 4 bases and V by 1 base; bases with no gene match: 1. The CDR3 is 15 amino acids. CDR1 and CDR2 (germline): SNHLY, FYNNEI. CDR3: CASSEEGAGANVLTF. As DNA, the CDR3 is TGTGCCAGCAGTGAAGAGGGGGCCGGGGCCAACGTCCTGACTTTC.

The CDR3 reads CASSLTLNYGYTF. DNA for the CDR3: TGCGCCAGCAGCTTGACATTAAACTATGGCTACACCTTC. The V call is TRBV5-1, the J call TRBJ1-2; no clear D gene. The CDR3 is made up of 13 amino acids. The germline CDR1 and CDR2 sequences are SGHRS and YFSETQ. Deletions cut 1 base from V and 2 bases from J, with 6 bases between. Supplemented by reference TRBV5-1 and TRBJ1-2, the full variable domain reads KAGVTQTPRYLIKTRGQQVTLSCSPISGHRSVSWYQQTPGQGLQFLFEYFSETQRNKGNFPGRFSGRQFSNSRSEMNVSTLELGDSALYLCASSLTLNYGYTFGSGTRLTVV.

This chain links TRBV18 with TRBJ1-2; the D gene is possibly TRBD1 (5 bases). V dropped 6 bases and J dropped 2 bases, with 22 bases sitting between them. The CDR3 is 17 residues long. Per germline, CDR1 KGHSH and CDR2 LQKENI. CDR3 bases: TGTGCCAGCTCGCCTCCATATTCGGGGGGGACCAACTATGGCTACACCTTC. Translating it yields CASSPPYSGGTNYGYTF.

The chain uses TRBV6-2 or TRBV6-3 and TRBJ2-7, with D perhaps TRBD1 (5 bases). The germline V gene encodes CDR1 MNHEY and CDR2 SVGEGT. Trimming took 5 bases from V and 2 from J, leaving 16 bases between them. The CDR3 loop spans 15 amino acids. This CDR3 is CASSAYRLRTYEQYF. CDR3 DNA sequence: TGTGCCAGCAGTGCCTACAGGTTGAGGACCTACGAGCAGTACTTC.

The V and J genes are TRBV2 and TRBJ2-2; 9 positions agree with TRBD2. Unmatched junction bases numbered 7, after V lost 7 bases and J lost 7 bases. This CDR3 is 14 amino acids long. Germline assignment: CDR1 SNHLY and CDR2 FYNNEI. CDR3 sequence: CASNERGEIGELFF. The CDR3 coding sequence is TGTGCCAGCAATGAGCGGGGGGAAATCGGGGAGCTGTTTTTT.

The CDR3 sequence is CASSVTGGPYEQYF. In nucleotides, the CDR3 is TGTGCCAGCAGCGTGACAGGGGGTCCCTACGAGCAGTACTTC. The V gene is TRBV7-2, the J gene TRBJ2-7, with TRBD1 matching 9 bases. The CDR3 is 14 amino acids. The ends lost 5 bases at V and 2 bases at J; junction bases unmatched: 4. Germline lookup yields CDR1 SGHTA and CDR2 FQGNSA.

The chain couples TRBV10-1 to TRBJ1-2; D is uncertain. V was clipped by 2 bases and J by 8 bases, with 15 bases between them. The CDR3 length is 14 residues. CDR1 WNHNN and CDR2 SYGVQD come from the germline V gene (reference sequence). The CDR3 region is CASSERFSGNGYTF. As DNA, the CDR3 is TGCGCCAGCAGTGAGCGCTTTTCGGGGAACGGCTACACCTTC.

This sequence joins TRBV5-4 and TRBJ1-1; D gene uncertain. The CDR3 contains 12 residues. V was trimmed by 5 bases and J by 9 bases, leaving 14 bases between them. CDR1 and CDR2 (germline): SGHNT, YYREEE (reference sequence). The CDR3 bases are TGTGCCAGCAGGCGAGACGGTTCTAAAGCTTTCTTT. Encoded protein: CASRRDGSKAFF.

The chain's CDR3 is CASSLVVRQETQYF. The CDR3 coding sequence is TGTGCCAGCAGCTTAGTAGTCCGGCAAGAGACCCAGTACTTC. The chain recombines TRBV7-2 with TRBJ2-5; D not certain. V gave up 1 base and J gave up 2 bases, with 8 bases separating them. CDR3 size: 14 residues. The germline gives CDR1 SGHTA, CDR2 FQGNSA.

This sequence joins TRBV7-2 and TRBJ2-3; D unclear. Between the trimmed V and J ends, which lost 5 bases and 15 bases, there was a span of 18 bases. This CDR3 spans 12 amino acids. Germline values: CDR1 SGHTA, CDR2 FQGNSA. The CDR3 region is CASSNPSPVPYF. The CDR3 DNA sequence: TGTGCCAGCAGCAACCCCAGCCCGGTCCCCTATTTT.

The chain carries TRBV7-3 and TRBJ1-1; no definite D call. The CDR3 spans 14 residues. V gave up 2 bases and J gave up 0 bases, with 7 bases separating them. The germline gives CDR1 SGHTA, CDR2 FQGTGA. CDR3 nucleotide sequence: TGTGCCAGCAGCTTATACTCAATGAACACTGAAGCTTTCTTT. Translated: CASSLYSMNTEAFF.

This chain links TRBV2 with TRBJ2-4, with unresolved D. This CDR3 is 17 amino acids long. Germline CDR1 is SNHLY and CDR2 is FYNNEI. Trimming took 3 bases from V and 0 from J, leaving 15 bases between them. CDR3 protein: CASSDEVVFGAKNIQYF. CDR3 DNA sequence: TGTGCCAGCAGTGATGAGGTTGTTTTCGGAGCCAAAAACATTCAGTACTTC.

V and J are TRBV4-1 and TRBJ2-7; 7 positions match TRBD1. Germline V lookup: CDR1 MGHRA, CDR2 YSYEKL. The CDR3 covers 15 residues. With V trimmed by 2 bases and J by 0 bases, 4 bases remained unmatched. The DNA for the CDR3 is TGCGCCAGCAGCCAAAGCCGGGACAGCTCCTACGAGCAGTACTTC. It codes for CASSQSRDSSYEQYF.

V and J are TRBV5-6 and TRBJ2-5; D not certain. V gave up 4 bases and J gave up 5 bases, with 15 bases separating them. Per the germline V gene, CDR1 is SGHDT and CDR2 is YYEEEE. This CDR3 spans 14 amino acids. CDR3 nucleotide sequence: TGTGCCAGCAGCCCCGGCGCGCTTTTGGAGACCCAGTACTTC. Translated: CASSPGALLETQYF.